Below, one TCR beta chain is given with its context. What it binds is unknown. The data were obtained in a study of T cells after posttransplantation cyclophosphamide. Cells defined as naive were viable CD3+CD4+ or CD3+CD8+ and CCR7+CD45RA+CD45RO-CD95-CD27+CD28+. The related graft donor's blood sample was taken on the day of bone marrow donation. Study findings and constraints: TRB clonality was highly associated with recipient CMV seropositivity and reactivation. Skin or GI-infiltrating T cells shared few TRB sequences with blood. Donor-recipient repertoire similarity was low at 1-2 months, rising over year one.

Generated by immunoSEQ multiplex PCR, the TCRdb table keeps only in-frame clones and is missing some. The data show about 32,000 clones, roughly 90% seen once. The CDR3 contains 11 residues. From germline, CDR1 is MDHEN and CDR2 SYDVKM. Trimming pared 5 bases from V and 8 bases from J, leaving 6 bases between. The rearrangement links TRBV28 to TRBJ1-4, with D uncertain. What was sequenced was naive CD4+ T cells sorted from blood. This receptor was taken from a man aged 25 to 40 in good health and a related stem cell transplant donor. CDR3 nucleotides: TGTGCCAGCAGTGTCCGGGAAAAACTGTTTTTT. This gives the protein CASSVREKLFF.